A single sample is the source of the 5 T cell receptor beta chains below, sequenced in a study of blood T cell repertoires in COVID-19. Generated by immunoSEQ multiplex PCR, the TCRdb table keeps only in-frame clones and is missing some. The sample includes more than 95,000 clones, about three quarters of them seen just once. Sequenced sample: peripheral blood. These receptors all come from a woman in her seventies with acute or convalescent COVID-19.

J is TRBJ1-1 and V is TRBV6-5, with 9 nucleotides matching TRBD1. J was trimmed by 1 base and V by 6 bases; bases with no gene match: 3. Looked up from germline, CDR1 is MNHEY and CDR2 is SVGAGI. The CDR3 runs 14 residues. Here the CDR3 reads CASRDRGQNTEAFF. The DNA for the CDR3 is TGTGCCAGCAGGGACAGGGGTCAGAACACTGAAGCTTTCTTT.

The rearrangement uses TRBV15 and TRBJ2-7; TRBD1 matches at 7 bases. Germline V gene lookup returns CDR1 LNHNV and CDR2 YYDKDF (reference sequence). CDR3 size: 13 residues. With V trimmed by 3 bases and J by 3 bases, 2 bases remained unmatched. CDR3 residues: CATSSDRDYEQYF. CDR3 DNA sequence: TGTGCCACCAGCAGCGACAGGGACTACGAGCAGTACTTC.

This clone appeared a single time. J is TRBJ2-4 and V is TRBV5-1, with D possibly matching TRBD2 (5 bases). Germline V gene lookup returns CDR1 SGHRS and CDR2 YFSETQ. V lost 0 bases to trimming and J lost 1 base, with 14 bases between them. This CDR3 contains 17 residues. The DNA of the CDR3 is TGCGCCAGCAGCTTGGTGGGCAGGACTTTGGCCAAAAACATTCAGTACTTC. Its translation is CASSLVGRTLAKNIQYF.

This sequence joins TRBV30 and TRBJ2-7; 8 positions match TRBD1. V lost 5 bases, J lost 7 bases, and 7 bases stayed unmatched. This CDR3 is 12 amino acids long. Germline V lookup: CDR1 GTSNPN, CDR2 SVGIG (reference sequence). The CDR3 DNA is TGTGCCTGGGGGGGGACAGGCACGGAGCAGTACTTC. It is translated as CAWGGTGTEQYF. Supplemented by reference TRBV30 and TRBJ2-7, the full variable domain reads SQTIHQWPATLVQPVGSPLSLECTVEGTSNPNLYWYRQAAGRGLQLLFYSVGIGQISSEVPQNLSASRPQDRQFILSSKKLLLSDSGFYLCAWGGTGTEQYFGPGTRLTVT.

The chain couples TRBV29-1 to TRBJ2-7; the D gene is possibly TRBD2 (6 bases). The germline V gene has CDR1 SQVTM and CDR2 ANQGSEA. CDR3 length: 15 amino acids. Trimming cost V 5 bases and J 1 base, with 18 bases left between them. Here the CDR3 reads CSVFAFSGSSYEQYF. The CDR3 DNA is TGCAGCGTTTTCGCCTTTAGCGGTTCTTCCTACGAGCAGTACTTC.